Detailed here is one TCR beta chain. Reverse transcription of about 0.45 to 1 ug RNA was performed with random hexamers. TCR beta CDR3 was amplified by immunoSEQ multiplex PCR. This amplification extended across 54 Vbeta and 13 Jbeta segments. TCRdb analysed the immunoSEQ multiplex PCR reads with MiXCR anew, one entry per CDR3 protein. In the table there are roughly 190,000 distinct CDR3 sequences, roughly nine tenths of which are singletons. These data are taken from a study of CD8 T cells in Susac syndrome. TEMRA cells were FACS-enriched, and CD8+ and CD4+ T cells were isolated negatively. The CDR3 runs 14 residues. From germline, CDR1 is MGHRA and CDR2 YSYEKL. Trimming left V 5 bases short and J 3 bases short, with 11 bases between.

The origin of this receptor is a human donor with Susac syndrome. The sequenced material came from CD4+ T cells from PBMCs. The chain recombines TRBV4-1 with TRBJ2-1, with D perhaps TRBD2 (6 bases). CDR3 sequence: CASSGGTHYNEQFF. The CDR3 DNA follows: TGCGCCAGCAGCGGCGGGACTCACTACAATGAGCAGTTCTTC.